This paragraph reports one T cell receptor (beta chain). Its antigen is currently unknown. This CDR3 has 11 residues. V dropped 4 bases and J dropped 12; count of bases not matched to a gene: 3. The germline V gene encodes CDR1 SGHDT and CDR2 YYEEEE. These data come from a study of shared clonotypes between healthy human individuals. Sorted-subset replicate PCRs used around 200 ng DNA, some 30,000 T cell genomes. The protocol was immunoSEQ multiplex PCR, while the TCRdb copy is restricted to in-frame clones and leaves out a portion. The sample lists approximately 720,000 clones, just over 90% seen once, with nearly 25% in the top ten. Terminally differentiated effector memory CD45RA+ cells were excluded by CCR7 positive selection of CD45RO-negative cells. Study outcomes and limitations: Richness estimates generally favored naive over memory subsets. In contrast to clonotypes shared by all four donors, non-shared clonotypes had lower generation probabilities. A limitation of the genetic and exposure-history diversity represented arose from few donors.

What was sequenced was naive CD8+ T cells sorted from blood. The J gene is TRBJ2-1, the V gene TRBV5-6; TRBD1 aligns across 8 bases. The TCR was taken from a man aged 25-40 years in good health. This chain's CDR3 is CASSTDRAQFF. The CDR3 nucleotides read TGTGCCAGCAGCACGGACAGGGCGCAGTTCTTC.